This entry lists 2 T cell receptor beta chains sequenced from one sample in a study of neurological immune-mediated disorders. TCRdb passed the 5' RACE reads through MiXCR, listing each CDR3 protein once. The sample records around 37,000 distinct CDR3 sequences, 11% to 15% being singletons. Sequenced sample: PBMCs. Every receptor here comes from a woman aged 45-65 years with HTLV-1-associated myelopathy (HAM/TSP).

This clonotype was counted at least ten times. CDR3 residues: CASSHHRGHGTEAFF. CDR3 in DNA: TGTGCCAGCAGCCACCACAGGGGGCATGGGACTGAAGCTTTCTTT. V is TRBV3-1 and J is TRBJ1-1; 9 nucleotides align to TRBD1. The CDR3 covers 15 residues. Germline CDR1 is LGHDT and CDR2 is YNNKEL (reference sequence). J was trimmed by 5 bases and V by 3 bases; bases with no gene match: 7.

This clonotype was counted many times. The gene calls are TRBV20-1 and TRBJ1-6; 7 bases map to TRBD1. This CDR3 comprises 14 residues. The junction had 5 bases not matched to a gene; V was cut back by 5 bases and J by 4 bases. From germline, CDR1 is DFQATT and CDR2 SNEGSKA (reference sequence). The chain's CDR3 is CSAPRGQYNSPLHF. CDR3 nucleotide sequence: TGCAGTGCTCCGAGGGGACAGTATAATTCACCCCTCCACTTT.